This T cell receptor (beta chain) is drawn from a study of blood T cell repertoires in COVID-19. From germline, CDR1 is MDHEN and CDR2 SYDVKM. This CDR3 is built from 16 residues. Measured with immunoSEQ multiplex PCR; TCRdb has only the in-frame clones, and not every one. The data hold around 50,000 clones, with roughly 84% observed a single time. The sequence derives from a man aged 35-49 years with active COVID-19. V is TRBV28 and J is TRBJ2-7; TRBD2 agrees at 11 bases. The sequenced material came from peripheral blood. Here the CDR3 DNA reads TGTCCACCACCGGGACTAGCGGTTCGAAGCTCCTACGAGCAGTACTTC. Translating gives CPPPGLAVRSSYEQYF.